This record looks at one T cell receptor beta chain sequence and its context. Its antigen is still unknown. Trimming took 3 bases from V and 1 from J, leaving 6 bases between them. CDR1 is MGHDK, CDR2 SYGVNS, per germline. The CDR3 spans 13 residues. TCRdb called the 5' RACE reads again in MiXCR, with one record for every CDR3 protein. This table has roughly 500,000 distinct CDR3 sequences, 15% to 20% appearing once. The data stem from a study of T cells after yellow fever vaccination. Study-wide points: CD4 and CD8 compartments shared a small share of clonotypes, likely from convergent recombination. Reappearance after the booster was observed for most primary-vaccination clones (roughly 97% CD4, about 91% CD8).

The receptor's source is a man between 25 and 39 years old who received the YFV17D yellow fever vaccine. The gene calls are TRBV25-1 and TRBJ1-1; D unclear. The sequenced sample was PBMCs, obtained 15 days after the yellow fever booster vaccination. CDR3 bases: TGTGCCAGCAGTGAGGTCTGGAACACTGAAGCTTTCTTT. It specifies CASSEVWNTEAFF.